This TCR beta chain was recovered during a study of PD-1 blockade in classical Hodgkin lymphoma. Points from the study as a whole: It was among complete responders that baseline diversity resembled that of newly diagnosed patients. Unlike CD8+ TCR diversity, which did not rise significantly by C4D1, CD4+ TCR diversity did. After ASCT, patients who started nivolumab under 1 year later were excluded. TCR diversity at baseline was reported to be reduced in newly diagnosed patients relative to healthy donors.

TCRdb keeps only in-frame clones here, not all; method: immunoSEQ multiplex PCR. The sample lists about 23,000 clones; roughly 70% were seen once. About this clone itself: The antigen remains undetermined.

The V and J ends lost 5 bases and 2 bases respectively, with 13 bases between them. There are 14 residues in the CDR3. Germline values: CDR1 LGHNA, CDR2 YSLEER. Patients all relapsed after autologous stem cell transplantation, and there was variation in brentuximab vedotin exposure. The receptor was isolated from a human donor with classical Hodgkin lymphoma. The chain employs TRBV4-3 and TRBJ2-7, with D perhaps matching TRBD2 (6 bases). The sample consisted of peripheral blood mononuclear cells (PBMCs), taken at baseline. In DNA, the CDR3 is TGCGCCAGCAGCGCGGGACGGGAGACCTACGAGCAGTACTTC. Protein: CASSAGRETYEQYF.